This paragraph reports one T cell receptor (beta chain). Its target is unknown. J was trimmed by 3 bases and V by 0 bases; bases with no gene match: 7. The germline CDR1 and CDR2 sequences are SGHDN and FVKESK. The CDR3 runs to 16 residues. This entry comes from a study of cytomegalovirus exposure and HLA in healthy donors. Study observations and caveats: Sequence variants that were highly shared formed a cluster that was likely a sequencing artifact. High sensitivity and specificity were reportedly achieved when the classifier diagnosed cytomegalovirus status.

Primers: 60 Vbeta forward and 13 Jbeta reverse. Profiling relied on immunoSEQ multiplex PCR, and the TCRdb table lists in-frame clones only, not all of them. The sample consists of fewer than 200,000 clones, 68% of them appearing once. The chain is built from TRBV14 and TRBJ2-5; 7 bases are shared with TRBD2. Specimen: PBMCs. The sequence was obtained from a woman aged 40 to 55 in good health and CMV-seropositive. The CDR3 nucleotides are TGTGCCAGCAGCCAAGATACTAGCGCGGGAAAAGAGACCCAGTACTTC. This gives the protein CASSQDTSAGKETQYF.